This T cell receptor beta chain was observed in a study of T and B cells in COVID-19 patients (dated by TCRdb to about 2020). Describing the broader study: Using TRB and IGH repertoire sequencing of peripheral blood, the study characterized adaptive immunity in COVID-19 patients who had active infection or had recovered. The TCR and BCR sequence repository comprised 30 to 40 patients and approximately 64 time points, with over 7 million TCR sequences analysed. In the active-infection cohort, about 90% of the roughly 20 patients had comorbidities linked to unfavorable COVID-19 outcome. For the repertoire analyses, the comparison was an age-matched reference group of roughly 40 healthy donors who were negative for COVID-19 antibodies. The recovered cohort had a median age of roughly 34 years, compared with approximately 70 years in the active-infection cohort. Of the approximately 20 patients in the active-infection cohort, 12 were critically ill and needed mechanical ventilation or ECMO. A couple of patients were included in both the recovered and active cohorts because samples were available from active disease and after recovery. As many as 9 follow-up blood samples were taken per patient, and some of the samples covered different disease stages within the same individual. A recovered cohort was made up of some 18 patients contributing under 25 samples, mostly after mild to moderate COVID-19 managed as outpatients. Beyond this particular receptor, the publication reports: Specific T cell subsets (CD4+/Treg/CD8+) and sorted SARS-CoV-2-responsive or tetramer+ T cells had not yet been sequenced, and these experiments were ongoing. A total of 2,331 TCR clusters were exclusive to the recovered cohort, and 31 of those clusters were low-pGen clusters. Few blood samples were available from mildly ill patients while symptoms were present or from severe cases at early time points. The cohort was considered too small to assess HLA contributions to COVID-19 susceptibility or severity. It was stated that prospective validation of the reported TCR clusters was required before the clusters could be put to clinical use. Patients with COVID-19 were reported to show strongly skewed TRBV/TRBJ gene usage. TRB repertoires were found to be highly clonal in active COVID-19, whereas diversity and richness at recovery were found to rise above healthy donor levels.

Genomic DNA extracted from blood, in amounts of roughly 250-500 ng, served as the starting material for amplifying TRB repertoires. The sequencing machine was an Illumina MiSeq. Multiplex PCR with BIOMED2 TRB-A/B primer pools was used to amplify the TRB rearrangements. Illumina-compatible adapters and 7-nucleotide sample barcodes were attached to the amplicons in two consecutive PCRs. All library PCRs used Phusion HS II polymerase. The amplicons were purified from gel with the NucleoSpin Gel and PCR Clean-up kit, measured on Qubit, and then pooled at about 3.7 nM. Amplicon pool quality was checked on an Agilent 2100 Bioanalyzer before Illumina next-generation sequencing. Regarding the original processing steps: Annotation of TRB rearrangements was done in MiXCR 3.0.8 with the default MiXCR reference library. Non-productive reads and sequences with fewer than 2 reads were removed, and each unique CDR3 nucleotide sequence was counted as one clone. Clonality, diversity, richness and V-J gene usage were computed in R 3.5.1. TCR clustering by CDR3 similarity used GLIPH2, with generation probabilities calculated by OLGA. GLIPH2 clusters were kept only when the clusters contained at least four unique TCR clonotypes present in at least three individuals. TCRdb ran its own pipeline on the public reads, namely fastp trimming at Q25 and MiXCR clone calling, and kept in-frame beta chains. Rows with a matching CDR3 protein are joined into one entry that keeps the most common DNA and genes. TCRdb's processing, not the authors', yielded these V and J calls. Across this sample there are approximately 6,000 distinct CDR3 sequences, with around 24% seen only once. The ten largest clones capture 12% of the sample.

By how much of the sample it makes up, this clonotype is medium-sized (0.01 to 0.1%). The specificity of this receptor is unknown. Base qualities are not recorded, but no much larger clone differs from it by a single base. The sequence was collected from a human donor with active COVID-19. The specimen was blood.

The DNA reads as follows: TGTGCCAGCAGCTTATGGGGGTCGTTCGACGAGCAGTACTTC. Protein translation: CASSLWGSFDEQYF. The rearrangement combines TRBV5-6 with TRBJ2-7; the D gene is perhaps TRBD1 or TRBD2, each of them matching over 5 bases. Including cysteine and phenylalanine, the CDR3 has 14 amino acids. Left in the record is the CDR3 DNA by itself, 42 bases read in frame from the first base. CDR1 and CDR2, per the germline V gene, are SGHDT and YYEEEE. Relative to germline, V is 2 bases shorter and J is 5 bases shorter, with 14 bases between their ends.